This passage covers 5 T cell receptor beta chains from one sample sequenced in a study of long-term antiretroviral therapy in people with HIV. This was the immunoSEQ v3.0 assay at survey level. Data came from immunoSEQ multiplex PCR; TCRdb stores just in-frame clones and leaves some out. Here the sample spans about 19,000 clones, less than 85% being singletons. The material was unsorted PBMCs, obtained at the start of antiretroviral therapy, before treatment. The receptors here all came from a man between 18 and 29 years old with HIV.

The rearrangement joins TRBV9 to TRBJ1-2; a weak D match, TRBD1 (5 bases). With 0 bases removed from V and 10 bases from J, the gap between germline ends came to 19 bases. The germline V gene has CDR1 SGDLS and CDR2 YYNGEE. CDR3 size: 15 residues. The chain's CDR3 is CASSVGATRDPNYTF. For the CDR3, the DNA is TGTGCCAGCAGCGTAGGCGCCACCCGGGACCCCAACTACACCTTC.

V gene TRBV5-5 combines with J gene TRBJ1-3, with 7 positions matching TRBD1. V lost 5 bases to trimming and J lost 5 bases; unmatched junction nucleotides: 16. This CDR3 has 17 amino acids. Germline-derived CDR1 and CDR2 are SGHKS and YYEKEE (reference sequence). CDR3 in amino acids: CASSWFGQVGGRNTIYF. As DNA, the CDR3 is TGTGCCAGCAGTTGGTTTGGACAGGTTGGTGGTAGAAACACCATATATTTT. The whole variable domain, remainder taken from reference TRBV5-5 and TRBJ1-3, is DAGVTQSPTHLIKTRGQQVTLRCSPISGHKSVSWYQQVLGQGPQFIFQYYEKEERGRGNFPDRFSARQFPNYSSELNVNALLLGDSALYLCASSWFGQVGGRNTIYFGEGSWLTVV.

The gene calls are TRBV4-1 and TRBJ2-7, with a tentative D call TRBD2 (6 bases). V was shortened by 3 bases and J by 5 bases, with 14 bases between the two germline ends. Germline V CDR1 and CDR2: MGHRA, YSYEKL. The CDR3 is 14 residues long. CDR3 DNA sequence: TGCGCCAGCAGCCAGACGGGAGCAGGGAACGAGCAGTACTTC. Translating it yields CASSQTGAGNEQYF.

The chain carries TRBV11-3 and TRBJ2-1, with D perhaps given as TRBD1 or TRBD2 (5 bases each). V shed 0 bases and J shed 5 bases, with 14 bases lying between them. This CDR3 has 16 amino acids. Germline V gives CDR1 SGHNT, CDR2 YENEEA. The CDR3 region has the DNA TGTGCCAGCAGCTTAGACTCGTCTAGCAGGGACAATGAGCAGTTCTTC. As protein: CASSLDSSSRDNEQFF.

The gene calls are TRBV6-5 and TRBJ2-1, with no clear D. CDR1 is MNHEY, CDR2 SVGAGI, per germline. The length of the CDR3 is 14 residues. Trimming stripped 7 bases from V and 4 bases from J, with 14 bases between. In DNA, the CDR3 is TGTGCCAGCACCAAACATAAGCCATACAATGAGCAGTTCTTC. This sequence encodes CASTKHKPYNEQFF.